The 11 T cell receptor beta chains below all came from one sample that was sequenced in a study of shared T cell receptors in the human thymus. Produced via immunoSEQ multiplex PCR; TCRdb's table is partial and in-frame only. The repertoire includes roughly 550,000 clones, around three quarters of them detected once, and 0.013% sits in the top ten. These data were likewise used in another study, on human thymus T cells.

The sample comprised thymocytes. The source of these receptors is a boy under three years old with a congenital heart defect.

The chain recombines TRBV15 with TRBJ2-1, with unresolved D. The CDR3 spans 12 residues. Per the germline V gene, CDR1 is LNHNV and CDR2 is YYDKDF (reference sequence). V gave up 5 bases and J gave up 6 bases, with 8 bases separating them. The CDR3 here is CATSPAVNEQFF. The CDR3 bases are TGTGCCACCAGCCCTGCGGTCAATGAGCAGTTCTTC.

The chain employs TRBV6-5 and TRBJ2-7; TRBD1 matches at 7 bases. CDR3 length equals 15 residues. With V trimmed by 6 bases and J by 5 bases, 13 bases remained unmatched. Germline CDR1 reads MNHEY; CDR2 reads SVGAGI. CDR3 DNA: TGTGCCAGCAGCCCCCGCTGGGACAGATGGCACGAGCAGTACTTC. This sequence encodes CASSPRWDRWHEQYF.

The chain uses TRBV5-4 and TRBJ2-6, with D tentatively TRBD1 (6 bases). Trimming removed 4 bases from V and 4 bases from J, with 15 bases in between. Germline CDR1 and CDR2: SGHNT and YYREEE (reference sequence). The CDR3 totals 16 residues. The CDR3 protein is CASSVGRDTGANVLTF. CDR3 sequence (DNA): TGTGCCAGCAGCGTAGGTCGGGACACCGGGGCCAACGTCCTGACTTTC.

The chain recombines TRBV28 with TRBJ1-5, with D perhaps matching TRBD1 (6 bases). Germline values: CDR1 MDHEN, CDR2 SYDVKM. There are 16 residues in the CDR3. The germline V and J ends were trimmed by 6 bases and 0 bases, with 15 bases remaining between them. This CDR3 is CASRVGATYSNQPQHF. In DNA form, the CDR3 reads TGTGCCAGCAGGGTGGGGGCAACTTATAGCAATCAGCCCCAGCATTTT.

J is TRBJ2-4 and V is TRBV28; D gene ambiguous. The CDR3 runs to 16 residues. The ends were cut back, 6 bases at V and 0 bases at J, with 15 bases in the middle. Germline V gene lookup returns CDR1 MDHEN and CDR2 SYDVKM. CDR3 sequence (DNA): TGTGCCAGCAGCCATTCTCTACTGGTAGCCAAAAACATTCAGTACTTC. It encodes CASSHSLLVAKNIQYF.

This clone was detected once. This rearrangement joins TRBV15 to TRBJ1-1; possible D gene TRBD1, 5 bases. Germline-derived CDR1 and CDR2 are LNHNV and YYDKDF (reference sequence). The CDR3 is made up of 15 amino acids. V dropped 1 base and J dropped 4 bases, with 13 bases sitting between them. CDR3 amino acids: CATSRGQGPATEAFF. DNA of the CDR3: TGTGCCACCAGCAGAGGGCAGGGTCCGGCCACTGAAGCTTTCTTT.

The chain combines TRBV9 with TRBJ1-3, with D perhaps TRBD1 (5 bases). Germline V gene lookup returns CDR1 SGDLS and CDR2 YYNGEE. The length of the CDR3 is 16 residues. V lost 4 bases, J lost 0 bases, and 14 bases lay in between. CDR3 sequence reads: CASSKRDFDSGNTIYF. The CDR3 coding sequence is TGTGCCAGCAGCAAACGGGACTTTGACTCTGGAAACACCATATATTTT. The full variable domain, completed using reference TRBV9 and TRBJ1-3, is DSGVTQTPKHLITATGQRVTLRCSPRSGDLSVYWYQQSLDQGLQFLIQYYNGEERAKGNILERFSAQQFPDLHSELNLSSLELGDSALYFCASSKRDFDSGNTIYFGEGSWLTVV.

This chain joins TRBV15 and TRBJ1-1; weak D call: TRBD1 (6 bases). Germline CDR1 LNHNV, CDR2 YYDKDF (reference sequence). V was pared by 2 bases and J by 6 bases, with 13 bases between. There are 14 residues in the CDR3. DNA for the CDR3: TGTGCCACCAGCAGACCATACAGGGATGCTGAAGCTTTCTTT. Translating gives CATSRPYRDAEAFF.

This clone was counted only a few times. The V gene is TRBV30, the J gene TRBJ2-3; 15 bases are shared with TRBD2. The germline V gene encodes CDR1 GTSNPN and CDR2 SVGIG (reference sequence). CDR3 length: 18 residues. Trimming at V came to 8 bases and at J to 1 base, leaving 13 bases not matched to a gene. CDR3 sequence: CAQGLAGGARTGTDTQYF. CDR3 sequence (DNA): TGTGCCCAAGGACTAGCGGGAGGGGCCCGTACCGGCACAGATACGCAGTATTTT.

The chain employs TRBV7-9 and TRBJ1-2; 10 nucleotides match TRBD1. The CDR3 contains 14 residues. Per the germline V gene, CDR1 is SEHNR and CDR2 is FQNEAQ (reference sequence). J gave up 6 bases and V 4 bases, and 5 bases lay outside the gene matches. Written as DNA, the CDR3 is TGTGCCAGCAGCTCTGCGGACAGGGGGGATGGCTACACCTTC. Translation gives CASSSADRGDGYTF.

The chain uses TRBV27 and TRBJ2-1; TRBD2 aligns across 10 bases. CDR3 length: 18 residues. The V gene's germline CDR1 is MNHEY and CDR2 SMNVEV (reference sequence). V lost 5 bases, J lost 4 bases, and 14 bases stayed unmatched. The CDR3 is CASSLNSGRSRGYNEQFF. Written as DNA, the CDR3 is TGTGCCAGCAGTCTGAATAGCGGGAGGTCCAGGGGGTACAATGAGCAGTTCTTC.